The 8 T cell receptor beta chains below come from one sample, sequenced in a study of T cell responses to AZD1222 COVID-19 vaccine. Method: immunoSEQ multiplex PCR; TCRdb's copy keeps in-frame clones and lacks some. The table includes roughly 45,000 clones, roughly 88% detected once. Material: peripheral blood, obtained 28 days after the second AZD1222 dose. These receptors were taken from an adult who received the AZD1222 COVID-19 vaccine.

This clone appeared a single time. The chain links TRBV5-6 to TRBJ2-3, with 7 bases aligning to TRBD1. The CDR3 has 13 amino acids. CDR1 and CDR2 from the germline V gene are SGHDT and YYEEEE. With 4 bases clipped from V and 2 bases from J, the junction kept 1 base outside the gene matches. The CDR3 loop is CASSQGVTDTQYF. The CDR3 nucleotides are TGTGCCAGCAGCCAGGGGGTCACAGATACGCAGTATTTT.

The CDR3 reads CASSLFRDRGLSGELFF. CDR3 coding DNA: TGTGCCAGCAGTTTATTTCGGGACAGGGGGCTCAGCGGGGAGCTGTTTTTT. The chain has TRBV27 and TRBJ2-2; 12 nucleotides agree with TRBD1. Germline values: CDR1 MNHEY, CDR2 SMNVEV (reference sequence). CDR3 length equals 17 residues. The V gene end was trimmed by 1 base and the J gene end by 7 bases; junction bases not matched to a gene: 7.

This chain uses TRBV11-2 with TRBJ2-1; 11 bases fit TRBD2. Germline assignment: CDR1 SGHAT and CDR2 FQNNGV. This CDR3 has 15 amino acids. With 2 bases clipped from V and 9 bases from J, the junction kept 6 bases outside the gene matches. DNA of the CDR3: TGTGCCAGCAGCTTATTACCTAGCGGGGGGTCTGAGCAGTTCTTC. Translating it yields CASSLLPSGGSEQFF.

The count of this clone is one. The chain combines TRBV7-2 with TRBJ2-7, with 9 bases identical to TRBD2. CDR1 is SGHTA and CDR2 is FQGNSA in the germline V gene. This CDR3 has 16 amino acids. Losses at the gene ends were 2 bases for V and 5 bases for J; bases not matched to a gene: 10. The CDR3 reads CASSLSGTSLWHEQYF. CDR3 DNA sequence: TGTGCCAGCAGCTTATCCGGGACTAGCCTTTGGCACGAGCAGTACTTC. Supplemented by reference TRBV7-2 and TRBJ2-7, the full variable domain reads GAGVSQSPSNKVTEKGKDVELRCDPISGHTALYWYRQSLGQGLEFLIYFQGNSAPDKSGLPSDRFSAERTGGSVSTLTIQRTQQEDSAVYLCASSLSGTSLWHEQYFGPGTRLTVT.

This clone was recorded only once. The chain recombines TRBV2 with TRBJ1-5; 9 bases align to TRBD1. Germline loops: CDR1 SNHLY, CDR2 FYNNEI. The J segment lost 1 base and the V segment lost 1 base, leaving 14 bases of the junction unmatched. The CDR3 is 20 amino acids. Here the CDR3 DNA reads TGTGCCAGCAGTGAAGGGATCTTGGGACAGGGAGTAGGAAGCAATCAGCCCCAGCATTTT. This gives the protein CASSEGILGQGVGSNQPQHF. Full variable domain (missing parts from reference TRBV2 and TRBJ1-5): EPEVTQTPSHQVTQMGQEVILRCVPISNHLYFYWYRQILGQKVEFLVSFYNNEISEKSEIFDDQFSVERPDGSNFTLKIRSTKLEDSAMYFCASSEGILGQGVGSNQPQHFGDGTRLSIL.

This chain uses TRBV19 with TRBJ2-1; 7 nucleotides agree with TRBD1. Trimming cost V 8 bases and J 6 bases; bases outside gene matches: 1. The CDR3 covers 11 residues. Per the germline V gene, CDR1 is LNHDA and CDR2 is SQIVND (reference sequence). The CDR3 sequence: CASSGGNEQFF. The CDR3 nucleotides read TGTGCCAGTTCAGGGGGCAATGAGCAGTTCTTC.

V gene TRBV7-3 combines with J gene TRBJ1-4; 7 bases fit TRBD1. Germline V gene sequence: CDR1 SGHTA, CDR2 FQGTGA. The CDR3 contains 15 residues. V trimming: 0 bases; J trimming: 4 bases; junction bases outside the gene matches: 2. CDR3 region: CASSLTGQNNEKLFF. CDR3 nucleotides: TGTGCCAGCAGCTTAACGGGACAGAATAATGAAAAACTGTTTTTT. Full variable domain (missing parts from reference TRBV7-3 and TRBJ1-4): GAGVSQTPSNKVTEKGKYVELRCDPISGHTALYWYRQSLGQGPEFLIYFQGTGAADDSGLPNDRFFAVRPEGSVSTLKIQRTERGDSAVYLCASSLTGQNNEKLFFGSGTQLSVL.

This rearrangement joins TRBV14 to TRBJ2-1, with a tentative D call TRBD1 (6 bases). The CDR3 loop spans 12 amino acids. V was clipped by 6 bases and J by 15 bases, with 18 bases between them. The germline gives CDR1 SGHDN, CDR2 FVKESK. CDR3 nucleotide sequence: TGTGCCAGCAGTCTCCTTGAAAGGGACATGTTCTTC. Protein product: CASSLLERDMFF.